A selection of T cell receptor beta chains follows, all from one sample in a study of vaccination and CD4 T cells after COVID-19. TCRdb re-analysed the PCR reads in MiXCR, keeping a single row per CDR3 protein. The sample yields 10,000 or so distinct CDR3 sequences, 66% seen once. Antigen specificity for these receptors is unknown. The sequenced material came from CD4+ T cells from blood, cultured in vitro. These receptors were collected from a human donor who had recovered from COVID-19. Each CDR3 is given with its conserved first and last residue.

j_call: TRBJ1-2
v_call: TRBV20-1
cdr3_aa: CSARKIGQGSNYGYTF

j_call: TRBJ2-2
v_call: TRBV19
cdr3_aa: CASSSAGELFF

j_call: TRBJ2-5
v_call: TRBV10-3
cdr3_aa: CAISELGRLQETQYF

j_call: TRBJ1-2
v_call: TRBV7-3
cdr3_aa: CASSRGVMDGYTF

j_call: TRBJ2-3
v_call: TRBV19
cdr3_aa: CASSIKPGTDDTQYF

j_call: TRBJ1-2
v_call: TRBV20-1
cdr3_aa: CSADQGGSGYTF

j_call: TRBJ1-4
v_call: TRBV15
cdr3_aa: CATSTQQGWNEKLFF

j_call: TRBJ2-2
v_call: TRBV9
cdr3_aa: CASSFDRGNEPGELFF

j_call: TRBJ1-1
v_call: TRBV4-3
cdr3_aa: CASSQASTGITEAFF

j_call: TRBJ2-2
v_call: TRBV11-3
cdr3_aa: CASSTQGAELFF

j_call: TRBJ1-2
v_call: TRBV15
cdr3_aa: CATSKTRFWEDYGYTF

j_call: TRBJ2-5
v_call: TRBV19
cdr3_aa: CASSDSGGLQETQYF

j_call: TRBJ2-5
v_call: TRBV6-1
cdr3_aa: CASSRNVGGPQETQYF

j_call: TRBJ2-2
v_call: TRBV12-3/TRBV12-4
cdr3_aa: CASRRGAGELFF

j_call: TRBJ2-2
v_call: TRBV19
cdr3_aa: CASSQAAGELFF

j_call: TRBJ1-1
v_call: TRBV28
cdr3_aa: CASSSAGSPRYTEAFF

j_call: TRBJ2-7
v_call: TRBV7-7
cdr3_aa: CASSQTGFDEQYF

j_call: TRBJ2-5
v_call: TRBV7-2
cdr3_aa: CASSYRVGRVGETQYF

j_call: TRBJ1-1
v_call: TRBV30
cdr3_aa: CAWSLRTVFEAFF

j_call: TRBJ2-3
v_call: TRBV24-1
cdr3_aa: CATSDFGGGTPAQYF

j_call: TRBJ1-3
v_call: TRBV7-2
cdr3_aa: CASRPAGSGNTIYF

j_call: TRBJ2-1
v_call: TRBV6-5
cdr3_aa: CASSSPLSNEQFF